This passage covers 30 T cell receptor beta chains from one sample sequenced in a study of long-term antiretroviral therapy in people with HIV. This was the immunoSEQ v3.0 assay at survey level. Sequenced by immunoSEQ multiplex PCR; TCRdb stores in-frame clones only, minus some. In the table there are around 40,000 clones, 65% to 90% of which are singletons. Sequenced here: unsorted PBMCs, sampled just before starting antiretroviral therapy. The receptors come from a woman between 18 and 29 years old with HIV.

This chain's CDR3 is CASSLGSGIPQYF. The CDR3 bases are TGTGCCAGCAGCTTGGGCTCCGGGATTCCGCAGTATTTT. The chain couples TRBV7-9 to TRBJ2-3; D may be TRBD2 (5 bases). Germline V gene lookup returns CDR1 SEHNR and CDR2 FQNEAQ (reference sequence). V lost 3 bases and J lost 10, with 14 bases in between. CDR3 length equals 13 residues.

This chain links TRBV27 with TRBJ1-5; maybe TRBD1 (5 bases). The CDR3 has 17 residues. Trimming took off 3 bases at V and 2 bases at J, with 17 bases between the two ends. CDR1 is MNHEY, CDR2 SMNVEV, per germline (reference sequence). The CDR3 here is CASSLYSGVRGNQPQHF. CDR3 nucleotide sequence: TGTGCCAGCAGTTTGTATTCGGGGGTAAGAGGCAATCAGCCCCAGCATTTT.

The V gene is TRBV9, the J gene TRBJ1-1, with TRBD1 matching 7 bases. Germline values: CDR1 SGDLS, CDR2 YYNGEE. The CDR3 is made up of 13 amino acids. J lost 6 bases, V lost 0 bases, and 2 bases had no gene match. The CDR3 loop is CASSVGGGAEAFF. In DNA form, the CDR3 reads TGTGCCAGCAGCGTAGGAGGGGGCGCTGAAGCTTTCTTT.

The genes are TRBV19 and TRBJ2-7, with TRBD2 matching 7 bases. The CDR3 covers 15 residues. The germline V gene encodes CDR1 LNHDA and CDR2 SQIVND (reference sequence). V dropped 3 bases and J dropped 1; count of bases not matched to a gene: 6. DNA of the CDR3: TGTGCCAGTAGTATGGGCGGGAGTCGGTCCTACGAGCAGTACTTC. Translation: CASSMGGSRSYEQYF. Filled out from reference TRBV19 and TRBJ2-7, the complete variable domain reads DGGITQSPKYLFRKEGQNVTLSCEQNLNHDAMYWYRQDPGQGLRLIYYSQIVNDFQKGDIAEGYSVSREKKESFPLTVTSAQKNPTAFYLCASSMGGSRSYEQYFGPGTRLTVT.

The chain recombines TRBV28 with TRBJ1-1; 10 positions match TRBD1. The CDR3 runs to 15 residues. Unmatched junction bases numbered 10, after V lost 5 bases and J lost 7 bases. Germline CDR1 is MDHEN and CDR2 is SYDVKM. This CDR3 is CASSPPADRGREAFF. Written as DNA, the CDR3 is TGTGCCAGCAGTCCCCCCGCAGACAGGGGGCGTGAAGCTTTCTTT.

This clone is a singleton in its sample. The rearrangement joins TRBV7-5 to TRBJ1-1; the D call TRBD1 from the table was never checked on the DNA. TRBV7-5 is listed as a pseudogene. The CDR3 consists of 16 residues. In DNA, the CDR3 is TGTGCCAGAAGCCCACATCCGGGACACCCGAACACTGAAGCTTTCTTT. Translation: CARSPHPGHPNTEAFF.

The V gene is TRBV7-2, the J gene TRBJ1-5; unclear D gene. Trimming took off 1 base at V and 4 bases at J, with 8 bases between the two ends. The CDR3 consists of 14 residues. Germline CDR1 and CDR2: SGHTA and FQGNSA. DNA for the CDR3: TGTGCCAGCAGCTTAGGGCAGGCTAATCAGCCCCAGCATTTT. Its translation is CASSLGQANQPQHF.

This sequence joins TRBV4-3 and TRBJ1-1, with no clear D. This CDR3 contains 14 residues. The V and J ends lost 0 bases and 6 bases respectively, with 11 bases between them. CDR1 is LGHNA, CDR2 YSLEER, per germline. The DNA for the CDR3 is TGCGCCAGCAGCCAAGAAGTCAGTAGCCCTGAAGCTTTCTTT. This translates into CASSQEVSSPEAFF.

This chain joins TRBV7-3 and TRBJ2-2; D uncertain. Trimming took 2 bases from V and 5 from J, leaving 9 bases between them. Germline V gives CDR1 SGHTA, CDR2 FQGTGA. The CDR3 contains 14 residues. Here the CDR3 DNA reads TGTGCCAGCAGCTTAGACCCTTCAACCGGGGAGCTGTTTTTT. This sequence encodes CASSLDPSTGELFF.

The rearrangement uses TRBV28 and TRBJ2-7; TRBD2 matches at 8 bases. Per the germline V gene, CDR1 is MDHEN and CDR2 is SYDVKM. This CDR3 spans 14 amino acids. V lost 7 bases and J lost 0; bases outside the gene matches: 5. CDR3 DNA sequence: TGTGCCAGCACCGGGACTAGGGGCTCCTACGAGCAGTACTTC. It codes for CASTGTRGSYEQYF.

V and J are TRBV9 and TRBJ2-2; tentatively, D is TRBD1 (6 bases). The CDR3 runs to 15 residues. Trimming removed 0 bases at V and 2 bases at J, with 8 bases between. From germline, CDR1 is SGDLS and CDR2 YYNGEE. This chain's CDR3 is CASSVVGGNTGELFF. As DNA, the CDR3 is TGTGCCAGCAGCGTAGTAGGGGGTAACACCGGGGAGCTGTTTTTT.

The genes are TRBV14 and TRBJ2-7, with 9 bases identical to TRBD1. Germline lookup yields CDR1 SGHDN and CDR2 FVKESK. The V segment lost 4 bases and the J segment 1 base; nucleotides outside the gene matches: 5. The CDR3 totals 15 residues. CDR3 bases: TGTGCCAGCAGCCCCAGGGACAGGGAGTCCTACGAGCAGTACTTC. Translated: CASSPRDRESYEQYF.

The rearrangement links TRBV27 to TRBJ2-1; 13 bases match TRBD2. Germline assignment: CDR1 MNHEY and CDR2 SMNVEV (reference sequence). V gave up 5 bases and J gave up 9 bases; unmatched junction bases: 10. This CDR3 is 16 amino acids long. CDR3 sequence: CASSPIGLAGEGEQFF. Written as DNA, the CDR3 is TGTGCCAGCAGTCCAATCGGACTAGCGGGAGAGGGTGAGCAGTTCTTC.

The CDR3 DNA reads as TGTGCCACAGGACAGTCCTACGAGCAGTACTTC. Protein: CATGQSYEQYF. The V and J genes are TRBV10-3 and TRBJ2-7, with D possibly matching TRBD1 (6 bases). Germline values: CDR1 ENHRY, CDR2 SYGVKD. V was shortened by 10 bases and J by 1 base, with 8 bases between the two germline ends. The CDR3 extends over 11 amino acids.

This clone was seen just once. This chain uses TRBV7-9 with TRBJ2-1, with TRBD2 matching 7 bases. The J segment lost 5 bases and the V segment lost 11 bases, leaving 12 bases of the junction unmatched. Germline V gene sequence: CDR1 SEHNR, CDR2 FQNEAQ (reference sequence). CDR3 length: 14 residues. The CDR3 DNA is TGTGCCGGACGCTTTGGCGGGGGAGACAATGAGCAGTTCTTC. Protein product: CAGRFGGGDNEQFF. The full variable domain, completed using reference TRBV7-9 and TRBJ2-1, is DTGVSQNPRHKITKRGQNVTFRCDPISEHNRLYWYRQTLGQGPEFLTYFQNEAQLEKSRLLSDRFSAERPKGSFSTLEIQRTEQGDSAMYLCAGRFGGGDNEQFFGPGTRLTVL.

The chain is built from TRBV6-1 and TRBJ2-7; no clear D gene. Germline values: CDR1 MNHNS, CDR2 SASEGT. The V gene lost 6 bases and the J gene lost 3 bases, with 15 bases spanning the gap. The CDR3 totals 14 residues. CDR3 coding DNA: TGTGCCAGCAGCCTAAGAAAGGGATACTACGAGCAGTACTTC. It encodes CASSLRKGYYEQYF.

The chain recombines TRBV6-5 with TRBJ2-7; 7 nucleotides agree with TRBD1. J was trimmed by 5 bases and V by 5 bases; bases with no gene match: 6. CDR1 and CDR2 (germline): MNHEY, SVGAGI. This CDR3 is 13 amino acids long. The CDR3 sequence is CASSSDRVHEQYF. As DNA, the CDR3 is TGTGCCAGCAGTAGTGACAGGGTACACGAGCAGTACTTC.

The table lists this clone with a few counts. The gene calls are TRBV28 and TRBJ2-3; D gene uncertain. The length of the CDR3 is 13 residues. Germline V gene data show CDR1 as MDHEN and CDR2 as SYDVKM. Trimming took off 2 bases at V and 0 bases at J, with 3 bases between the two ends. As DNA, the CDR3 is TGTGCCAGCAGTTTAAGAAGCACAGATACGCAGTATTTT. This sequence encodes CASSLRSTDTQYF.

The chain uses TRBV28 and TRBJ2-7; D may correspond to TRBD1 or TRBD2 (5 bases each). Looked up from germline, CDR1 is MDHEN and CDR2 is SYDVKM. Trimming removed 7 bases from V and 2 bases from J, with 12 bases in between. The CDR3 totals 13 residues. This CDR3 is CASTNPGPYEQYF. The CDR3 bases are TGTGCCAGCACAAACCCGGGACCCTACGAGCAGTACTTC.

This chain joins TRBV7-9 and TRBJ1-1; 8 bases agree with TRBD1. Looked up from germline, CDR1 is SEHNR and CDR2 is FQNEAQ (reference sequence). The CDR3 runs 15 residues. The V segment lost 1 base and the J segment 6 bases; nucleotides outside the gene matches: 7. The CDR3: CASSLVQGGRSEAFF. In DNA, the CDR3 is TGTGCCAGCAGCTTAGTACAGGGGGGGAGATCTGAAGCTTTCTTT.

The chain is built from TRBV18 and TRBJ2-3; tentatively, D is TRBD2 (7 bases). V dropped 0 bases and J dropped 3 bases, with 16 bases sitting between them. The CDR3 contains 17 residues. Germline CDR1 is KGHSH and CDR2 is LQKENI. CDR3 DNA sequence: TGTGCCAGCTCACCACCGTCCGGGGGGCGCAAAACAGATACGCAGTATTTT. Encoded protein: CASSPPSGGRKTDTQYF.

Written as DNA, the CDR3 is TGTGCCAGCAGGGGAAGTACGGAGCGGGAGTCCCACAATGAGCAGTTCTTC. Encoded protein: CASRGSTERESHNEQFF. J is TRBJ2-1 and V is TRBV9; 8 nucleotides agree with TRBD2. This CDR3 has 17 amino acids. CDR1 and CDR2 from the germline V gene are SGDLS and YYNGEE. Trimming took 5 bases from V and 5 from J; bases not matched to a gene: 15.

The genes are TRBV7-8 and TRBJ2-1; 7 bases are shared with TRBD2. Trimming at V came to 0 bases and at J to 0 bases, leaving 5 bases not matched to a gene. The CDR3 runs 17 residues. Germline CDR1 reads SGHVS; CDR2 reads FQNEAQ. The CDR3 DNA follows: TGTGCCAGCAGCTTAGCGCTCGGCGGGAGCTCCTACAATGAGCAGTTCTTC. Residues: CASSLALGGSSYNEQFF.

This clone appeared a few times. This chain uses TRBV5-4 with TRBJ2-7; D is ambiguous. This CDR3 contains 14 residues. Germline V gives CDR1 SGHNT, CDR2 YYREEE (reference sequence). Trimming pared 0 bases from V and 0 bases from J, leaving 7 bases between. For the CDR3, the DNA is TGTGCCAGCAGCTTGGTAGTCAACTCCTACGAGCAGTACTTC. Residues: CASSLVVNSYEQYF.

The chain is built from TRBV11-3 and TRBJ2-4; D may be TRBD2 (6 bases). V lost 0 bases to trimming and J lost 3 bases, with 21 bases between them. From germline, CDR1 is SGHNT and CDR2 YENEEA. This CDR3 comprises 19 residues. The CDR3 region is CASSLDFGRLLGGKNIQYF. The CDR3 nucleotides read TGTGCCAGCAGCTTAGACTTTGGGCGCCTACTCGGGGGCAAAAACATTCAGTACTTC.

This rearrangement joins TRBV2 to TRBJ2-1; 9 bases are a match to TRBD1. This CDR3 is built from 15 residues. Germline V gives CDR1 SNHLY, CDR2 FYNNEI. J was trimmed by 1 base and V by 8 bases; bases with no gene match: 6. The CDR3 bases are TGTGCCAGCCTAGGGACAGGGCGTTCCTACAATGAGCAGTTCTTC. This sequence encodes CASLGTGRSYNEQFF.

The V gene is TRBV27, the J gene TRBJ2-1; D remains unclear. The CDR3 loop spans 13 amino acids. V lost 2 bases and J lost 3, with 5 bases in between. From germline, CDR1 is MNHEY and CDR2 SMNVEV (reference sequence). The CDR3 DNA sequence: TGTGCCAGCAGTTTAGACCACTACAATGAGCAGTTCTTC. Translated: CASSLDHYNEQFF.

The chain combines TRBV4-3 with TRBJ2-2; 11 bases fit TRBD2. The V and J ends lost 4 bases and 0 bases, in that order; junction bases with no gene match: 4. The length of the CDR3 is 17 residues. In germline, CDR1 is LGHNA, CDR2 YSLEER. CDR3 DNA sequence: TGCGCCAGCAGCCCCCGACTAGCGGGAACGAACACCGGGGAGCTGTTTTTT. Translating gives CASSPRLAGTNTGELFF.

CDR3 in DNA: TGTGCCAGCAGCCTCGGGGGACAGACCCAGTACTTC. Its protein is CASSLGGQTQYF. The gene calls are TRBV16 and TRBJ2-5; D may be TRBD2 (6 bases). Per the germline V gene, CDR1 is KGHSY and CDR2 is FQNENV. The CDR3 length is 12 residues. V shed 4 bases and J shed 6 bases, with 9 bases lying between them.

Here the CDR3 reads CASSSTGELFF. CDR3 DNA sequence: TGTGCCAGCAGCTCAACGGGGGAACTGTTTTTT. J is TRBJ1-4 and V is TRBV9; possibly TRBD1 for D (5 bases). Trimming shortened V by 4 bases and J by 12 bases, and 10 bases separated the two germline ends. The CDR3 sequence is 11 residues long. Germline CDR1 is SGDLS and CDR2 is YYNGEE.